These T cell receptor beta chains were read from a single sample in a study of T-cell reconstitution after alpha-beta-depleted transplantation in children. MiXCR, applied by TCRdb to the PCR reads, yields one record per CDR3 protein. The sample has hundreds of thousands of distinct CDR3 sequences, about a tenth seen once. Specimen: PBMCs from the stem cell graft donor, collected from the stem cell graft. The origin of the receptors is a human donor who donated a stem cell graft to a child with SCID. Each CDR3 is given with its conserved first and last residue. A D gene is named only where the DNA matches it firmly. Rows give clone size only sometimes, using once, few, many, or a class for an expanded clone.

D gene	V gene	J gene	CDR3 length	clone size	CDR3 protein	CDR3 DNA
.	TRBV18	TRBJ1-1	13	few	CASSLGLGTEAFF	TGTGCCAGCTCACTCGGGTTGGGGACTGAAGCTTTCTTT
TRBD2	TRBV10-3	TRBJ2-1	16	.	CAISESGLAGGNEQFF	TGTGCCATCAGTGAGTCTGGCCTAGCGGGGGGCAATGAGCAGTTCTTC
.	TRBV10-3	TRBJ1-1	13	many	CAISDRADTEAFF	TGTGCCATCAGTGACAGGGCGGACACTGAAGCTTTCTTT
.	TRBV2	TRBJ1-3	15	.	CASSEDVLSGNTIYF	TGTGCCAGCAGTGAAGATGTTCTCTCTGGAAACACCATATATTTT
TRBD1	TRBV27	TRBJ2-6	15	many	CASSRQGSGANVLTF	TGTGCCAGCAGCCGACAGGGATCTGGGGCCAACGTCCTGACTTTC
TRBD2	TRBV20-1	TRBJ2-5	18	.	CSARPPTSGGAREETQYF	TGCAGTGCTAGACCTCCGACTAGCGGGGGGGCCCGCGAGGAGACCCAGTACTTC
.	TRBV20-1	TRBJ1-1	10	.	CSARRDEAFF	TGCAGTGCTAGAAGGGATGAAGCTTTCTTT
.	TRBV25-1	TRBJ2-7	13	.	CASSEGSTDEQYF	TGTGCCAGCAGTGAAGGCTCGACAGACGAGCAGTACTTC
.	TRBV5-1	TRBJ2-7	12	.	CASSFTTNEQYF	TGCGCCAGCAGCTTCACGACAAATGAGCAGTACTTC
.	TRBV12-3/TRBV12-4	TRBJ1-1	18	many	CASSLEKGLGGWNTEAFF	TGTGCCAGCAGTTTAGAGAAAGGTTTGGGGGGATGGAACACTGAAGCTTTCTTT
.	TRBV20-1	TRBJ1-2	14	many	CSARQIPGDYGYTF	TGCAGTGCTAGACAAATTCCAGGGGACTATGGCTACACCTTC
.	TRBV12-3/TRBV12-4	TRBJ2-7	11	many	CASSFLVEQYF	TGTGCCAGCAGTTTCCTAGTTGAGCAGTACTTC
.	TRBV11-2	TRBJ2-7	13	many	CASSSMAPYEQYF	TGTGCCAGCAGCTCAATGGCACCCTACGAGCAGTACTTC
.	TRBV18	TRBJ2-2	15	few	CASSPSLASTGELFF	TGTGCCAGCTCACCGAGCCTAGCGAGCACCGGGGAGCTGTTTTTT
.	TRBV12-3/TRBV12-4	TRBJ2-7	15	few	CASSFQGGSTYEQYF	TGTGCCAGCAGTTTTCAGGGGGGATCTACGTACGAGCAGTACTTC
.	TRBV5-6	TRBJ2-1	13	few	CASSGVGGDEQFF	TGTGCCAGCAGCGGGGTGGGGGGCGATGAGCAGTTCTTC
.	TRBV20-1	TRBJ1-2	13	few	CSATGRNVWGYTF	TGCAGTGCTACCGGGCGGAATGTTTGGGGCTACACCTTC
.	TRBV20-1	TRBJ2-1	15	medium-sized	CSARDGAVGYNEQFF	TGCAGTGCTAGAGATGGGGCGGTAGGCTACAATGAGCAGTTCTTC
TRBD1	TRBV20-1	TRBJ1-1	12	.	CSATTGGTEAFF	TGCAGTGCCACCACAGGGGGGACTGAAGCTTTCTTT
.	TRBV20-1	TRBJ2-2	16	many	CSARGSTGTYTGELFF	TGCAGTGCTAGGGGGAGTACCGGGACATACACCGGGGAGCTGTTTTTT
.	TRBV27	TRBJ2-5	13	.	CASSFNLQETQYF	TGTGCCAGCAGTTTTAACCTACAAGAGACCCAGTACTTC
.	TRBV12-3/TRBV12-4	TRBJ2-6	18	.	CASSLSKGSASGANVLTF	TGTGCCAGCAGTTTAAGTAAGGGGTCCGCCTCTGGGGCCAACGTCCTGACTTTC
TRBD2	TRBV7-2	TRBJ2-7	14	.	CASSLVGGDYEQYF	TGTGCCAGCAGCTTAGTGGGGGGGGACTACGAGCAGTACTTC
TRBD1	TRBV5-1	TRBJ1-4	14	few	CASSWTGIDEKLFF	TGCGCCAGCAGCTGGACAGGAATTGATGAAAAACTGTTTTTT
.	TRBV6-5	TRBJ1-5	16	many	CASSLMDSKLNQPQHF	TGTGCCAGCAGTTTGATGGACAGCAAGTTAAATCAGCCCCAGCATTTT
.	TRBV14	TRBJ2-5	16	few	CASSQGDSRGQETQYF	TGTGCCAGCAGCCAGGGGGACTCGCGGGGACAAGAGACCCAGTACTTC
.	TRBV12-3/TRBV12-4	TRBJ1-2	12	.	CASSLTTRAYTF	TGTGCCAGCAGTTTAACTACTCGAGCCTACACCTTC
.	TRBV10-3	TRBJ2-7	16	.	CAIRDPGGISSYEQYF	TGTGCCATCAGGGACCCCGGGGGAATTTCCTCCTACGAGCAGTACTTC
TRBD1	TRBV5-1	TRBJ2-1	17	few	CASSSTTGGVGVNEQFF	TGCGCCAGCAGCTCGACCACAGGGGGCGTGGGCGTCAATGAGCAGTTCTTC
.	TRBV28	TRBJ2-3	15	.	CASSPPTRGVDTQYF	TGTGCCAGCAGTCCACCGACTAGAGGGGTAGATACGCAGTATTTT
TRBD1	TRBV12-3/TRBV12-4	TRBJ2-3	16	few	CASRQGTAIAGDTQYF	TGTGCCAGCAGACAAGGGACAGCCATCGCAGGGGATACGCAGTATTTT
.	TRBV6-5	TRBJ1-5	12	few	CASSNPGGPQHF	TGTGCCAGCAGCAACCCCGGAGGGCCCCAGCATTTT
TRBD1	TRBV10-3	TRBJ2-2	18	few	CAISTQGQGYSPSGELFF	TGTGCCATCAGCACACAAGGACAGGGTTATTCCCCGTCCGGCGAGCTGTTTTTT
.	TRBV12-3/TRBV12-4	TRBJ1-2	13	.	CAAAVVGGYGYTF	TGTGCCGCAGCGGTAGTGGGGGGATATGGCTACACCTTC
.	TRBV3-1	TRBJ2-7	13	.	CASSQVDLYEQYF	TGTGCCAGCAGCCAAGTGGACCTCTACGAGCAGTACTTC